The rows below give T cell receptor beta chains drawn from one sample of a study of CD8+CD57+ T cells in acquired aplastic anemia. TCRdb re-analysed the reads in MiXCR, keeping a single row per CDR3 protein. The data show approximately 170,000 distinct CDR3 sequences, about half seen once. Sequenced material: sorted CD4+, CD8+, or CD8+CD57+ T cells (not recorded which) from PBMCs. These receptors were taken from a human donor with aplastic anemia. The CDR3 runs from the conserved cysteine through the conserved F or W. D genes are given only for firm matches. Size is omitted from some rows. Given values are once, few, many or a class for expanded clones.

clone_size	j_call	cdr3_length	v_call	d_call	cdr3_aa	cdr3_nt
many	TRBJ2-1	11	TRBV11-3	NA	CASSLDHEQFF	TGTGCCAGCAGCTTAGATCATGAGCAGTTCTTC
NA	TRBJ1-5	15	TRBV15	TRBD1	CATSRDLAGGKPQRF	TGTGCCACCAGCAGAGATCTCGCAGGGGGGAAGCCCCAGCGTTTT
few	TRBJ2-7	13	TRBV10-2	TRBD1	CASSGQGFGEQYF	TGCGCCAGCAGCGGACAGGGATTCGGCGAGCAGTACTTC
NA	TRBJ2-7	12	TRBV20-1	TRBD1	CSVRGQGHEQYF	TGCAGTGTCCGGGGACAGGGCCACGAGCAGTACTTC
few	TRBJ1-1	15	TRBV18	NA	CASSPGVVMNTEAFF	TGTGCCAGCTCACCAGGGGTAGTAATGAACACTGAAGCTTTCTTT
few	TRBJ2-3	15	TRBV11-2	TRBD2	CASSSTSGGFDTQYF	TGTGCCAGCAGCTCGACTAGCGGGGGGTTCGATACGCAGTATTTT
NA	TRBJ2-7	15	TRBV24-1	TRBD1	CATNSPGQASYEQYF	TGTGCCACCAATTCGCCGGGACAGGCTTCCTACGAGCAGTACTTC
many	TRBJ1-5	15	TRBV19	TRBD1	CASSTDREEDQPQHF	TGTGCCAGTAGTACTGACAGGGAGGAGGATCAGCCCCAGCATTTT
once	TRBJ2-3	16	TRBV25-1	TRBD1	CASSEWGTGQGDTQYF	TGTGCCAGCAGTGAATGGGGGACAGGACAAGGAGATACGCAGTATTTT
NA	TRBJ1-4	15	TRBV9	TRBD1	CASSATGQGREKPFF	TGTGCCAGCAGCGCTACGGGACAGGGAAGAGAAAAACCGTTCTTT
many	TRBJ2-2	15	TRBV20-1	NA	CSARDRARNTGELFF	TGCAGTGCTAGAGACAGGGCGAGGAACACCGGGGAGCTGTTTTTT
many	TRBJ1-6	16	TRBV5-1	NA	CASSLESSAANSPLRF	TGCGCCAGCAGCTTGGAATCTTCAGCGGCCAATTCACCCCTCCGCTTT
NA	TRBJ2-7	15	TRBV24-1	NA	CAISEKAGLTYEQYF	TGTGCCATCAGTGAGAAGGCAGGGTTAACCTACGAGCAGTACTTC
many	TRBJ1-3	15	TRBV20-1	NA	CSARDGRSSGNTIYF	TGCAGTGCTAGAGACGGGCGGAGCTCTGGAAACACCATATATTTT
many	TRBJ1-1	12	TRBV19	NA	CASRGSGTEAFF	TGTGCCAGTAGGGGTTCTGGCACTGAAGCTTTCTTT
many	TRBJ1-2	12	TRBV6-5	NA	CASSSDRRGYTF	TGTGCCAGCAGTTCTGACAGGCGCGGCTACACCTTC
NA	TRBJ1-5	17	TRBV12-5	NA	CASGPPDSQYSNQPRHF	TGTGCTAGTGGTCCCCCGGACAGTCAGTATAGCAATCAGCCCCGGCATTTT
many	TRBJ2-2	16	TRBV12-3/TRBV12-4	NA	CASSSHGGANTGELFF	TGTGCCAGCAGTTCCCATGGGGGCGCGAACACCGGGGAGCTGTTTTTT
few	TRBJ2-3	15	TRBV20-1	NA	CSASGGATGTDTQYF	TGCAGTGCTAGCGGGGGAGCCACCGGCACAGATACGCAGTATTTT
NA	TRBJ1-2	14	TRBV15	NA	CATSRGGTNYGYTF	TGTGCCACCAGCAGAGGGGGGACAAACTATGGCTACACCTTC
NA	TRBJ2-2	9	TRBV11-1	NA	CASSLAGSF	TGTGCCAGCAGCTTAGCGGGAAGTTTT
NA	TRBJ2-3	13	TRBV10-3	NA	CAIAREGTDTQYF	TGTGCCATCGCGCGGGAAGGCACAGATACGCAGTATTTT
many	TRBJ2-7	15	TRBV6-1	TRBD2	CASSRPGLAVYEQYF	TGTGCCAGCAGCCGTCCGGGACTAGCGGTCTACGAGCAGTACTTC
NA	TRBJ1-2	14	TRBV7-2	TRBD1	CASSSQTGGGGYTF	TGTGCCAGCAGCTCTCAAACAGGGGGCGGCGGCTACACCTTC
many	TRBJ1-6	15	TRBV9	TRBD1	CASSVGTGGNSPLHF	TGTGCCAGCAGCGTAGGGACAGGGGGTAATTCACCCCTCCACTTT
NA	TRBJ2-7	13	TRBV2	NA	CATSTGRPNEQYF	TGTGCCACCTCCACAGGGAGGCCGAACGAGCAGTACTTC
NA	TRBJ1-5	14	TRBV24-1	NA	CATSDRAGNQPQHF	TGTGCCACCAGTGATCGGGCCGGCAATCAGCCCCAGCATTTT
many	TRBJ2-1	14	TRBV7-3	TRBD1	CASSFGTAYNEQFF	TGTGCCAGCAGCTTCGGGACAGCCTACAATGAGCAGTTCTTC
NA	TRBJ1-1	11	TRBV29-1	NA	CSANKNTEAFF	TGCAGCGCTAACAAGAACACTGAAGCTTTCTTT
many	TRBJ2-1	18	TRBV24-1	TRBD2	CATSDLPGLASKKDEQFF	TGTGCCACCAGTGATTTGCCGGGACTAGCCAGTAAGAAGGATGAGCAGTTCTTC
NA	TRBJ1-2	13	TRBV3-1	TRBD1	CASSGTGTSGYTF	TGTGCCAGCAGCGGGACAGGGACGAGTGGCTACACCTTC
few	TRBJ2-5	13	TRBV7-2	NA	CASSNGQQETQYF	TGTGCCAGCAGCAATGGACAGCAAGAGACCCAGTACTTC
NA	TRBJ1-1	14	TRBV5-1	NA	CASSGDFMNTEAFF	TGCGCCAGCAGTGGCGATTTTATGAACACTGAAGCTTTCTTT
many	TRBJ2-5	15	TRBV5-4	NA	CASSLAGASQETQYF	TGTGCCAGCAGCTTGGCTGGGGCTAGTCAGGAGACCCAGTACTTC